This T cell receptor beta chain stems from a study of T cells after yellow fever vaccination. Study details: With SMART-Seq v4 Ultra Low Input, the fractions containing low cell numbers were prepared.

For TCR, cDNA came from 5'RACE template switching, which added a universal primer site and UMIs. Each CDR3 protein gets one entry after TCRdb re-called the 5' RACE reads with MiXCR. The sample includes under 550,000 distinct CDR3 sequences, around a fifth of them seen just once. This clonotype was seen more than once but under ten times. Antigen unknown. General observations from the study: Abundant clonotypes from the bulk population could contaminate FACS-sorted repertoires. At around 95% for CD4 and roughly 87% for CD8, most primary-vaccination clones showed up again after the booster.

Here the sequenced sample was PBMCs, taken less than 25 days after the first yellow fever vaccination. This receptor was taken from a man between 18 and 29 years old who received the YFV17D yellow fever vaccine.

This chain's CDR3 is CSVDQDSLGEAFF. CDR3 nucleotide sequence: TGCAGCGTTGACCAGGACAGTCTAGGGGAAGCTTTCTTT. V is TRBV29-1 and J is TRBJ1-1, with D tentatively TRBD1 (6 bases). The length of the CDR3 is 13 residues. The germline V gene encodes CDR1 SQVTM and CDR2 ANQGSEA. Trimming took 3 bases from V and 8 from J, leaving 16 bases between them.